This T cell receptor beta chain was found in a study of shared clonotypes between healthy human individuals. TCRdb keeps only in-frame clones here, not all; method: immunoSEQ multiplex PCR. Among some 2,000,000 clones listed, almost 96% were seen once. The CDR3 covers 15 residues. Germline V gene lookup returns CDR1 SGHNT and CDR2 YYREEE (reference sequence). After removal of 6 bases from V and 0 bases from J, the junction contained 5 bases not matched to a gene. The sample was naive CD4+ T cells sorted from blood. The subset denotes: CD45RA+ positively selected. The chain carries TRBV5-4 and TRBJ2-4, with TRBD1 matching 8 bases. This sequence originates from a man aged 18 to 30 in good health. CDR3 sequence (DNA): TGTGCCAGCACCCTGACAGGGGAAGCCAAAAACATTCAGTACTTC. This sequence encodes CASTLTGEAKNIQYF.